This passage covers 24 T cell receptor beta chains from one sample sequenced in a study of blood T cell repertoires in COVID-19. Measured with immunoSEQ multiplex PCR; TCRdb has only the in-frame clones, and not every one. The repertoire includes around 170,000 clones, 89% of them detected once, and roughly 2% sits in the top ten. What was sequenced was peripheral blood. These receptors originate from a man in his late teens or twenties who had recovered from COVID-19.

V and J are TRBV27 and TRBJ1-1, with 7 positions matching TRBD1. The CDR3 loop spans 14 amino acids. The germline V gene has CDR1 MNHEY and CDR2 SMNVEV (reference sequence). The trim removed 10 bases at V and 0 bases at J, leaving 8 bases unmatched. The CDR3 region is CATQQDRLNTEAFF. For the CDR3, the DNA is TGTGCCACCCAACAGGACAGGTTGAACACTGAAGCTTTCTTT.

CDR3 bases: TGTGCCAGCAGATTACTAGCGGGAACTTACAATGAGCAGTTCTTC. This translates into CASRLLAGTYNEQFF. V gene TRBV7-9 combines with J gene TRBJ2-1, with 10 bases fitting TRBD2. The trim removed 6 bases at V and 4 bases at J, leaving 6 bases unmatched. From germline, CDR1 is SEHNR and CDR2 FQNEAQ (reference sequence). The CDR3 contains 15 residues.

The V call is TRBV11-2, the J call TRBJ2-7; 11 bases are a match to TRBD2. The CDR3 sequence is 17 residues long. Per germline, CDR1 SGHAT and CDR2 FQNNGV. The J segment lost 5 bases and the V segment lost 1 base, leaving 10 bases of the junction unmatched. Written as DNA, the CDR3 is TGTGCCAGCAGCTTAGTTAGTACCACTAGCGGGAGCCACGAGCAGTACTTC. Translating it yields CASSLVSTTSGSHEQYF.

This chain joins TRBV19 and TRBJ2-2; D is perhaps TRBD1 (6 bases). Between the trimmed V and J ends, which lost 6 bases and 7 bases, there was a span of 9 bases. Germline values: CDR1 LNHDA, CDR2 SQIVND (reference sequence). The CDR3 contains 12 residues. In nucleotides, the CDR3 is TGTGCCAGTAGACAGGGCGGCGGGGAGCTGTTTTTT. It codes for CASRQGGGELFF.

The chain is built from TRBV12-3 or TRBV12-4 and TRBJ2-2; D unresolved. Trimming removed 3 bases from V and 7 bases from J, with 3 bases in between. CDR3 length equals 11 residues. The CDR3 region is CASSFIGELFF. In DNA, the CDR3 is TGTGCCAGCAGTTTTATCGGGGAGCTGTTTTTT.

The chain couples TRBV4-1 to TRBJ2-2, with TRBD2 as a possible D gene (6 bases). Germline V gene lookup returns CDR1 MGHRA and CDR2 YSYEKL. The CDR3 has 17 residues. V was shortened by 0 bases and J by 2 bases, with 13 bases between the two germline ends. The CDR3 region is CASSQERGGANTGELFF. CDR3 in DNA: TGCGCCAGCAGCCAAGAGAGGGGCGGGGCCAACACCGGGGAGCTGTTTTTT.

The chain has TRBV2 and TRBJ2-7, with 12 bases identical to TRBD2. V shed 9 bases and J 4 bases; nucleotides not matched to a gene: 4. This CDR3 region has 13 residues. In germline, CDR1 is SNHLY, CDR2 FYNNEI. The CDR3 DNA reads TGTGCCAGTACGACTAGCGGGAGATACGAGCAGTACTTC. Its translation is CASTTSGRYEQYF. The whole variable domain, filled in from reference TRBV2 and TRBJ2-7, reads EPEVTQTPSHQVTQMGQEVILRCVPISNHLYFYWYRQILGQKVEFLVSFYNNEISEKSEIFDDQFSVERPDGSNFTLKIRSTKLEDSAMYFCASTTSGRYEQYFGPGTRLTVT.

The chain carries TRBV28 and TRBJ1-5; possible D gene TRBD1, 6 bases. Germline values: CDR1 MDHEN, CDR2 SYDVKM. The CDR3 sequence is 13 residues long. Trimming removed 7 bases from V and 7 bases from J, with 14 bases in between. CDR3 DNA: TGTGCCAGCATCGCAGGGCAGGGGCAGCCCCAGCATTTT. Amino acid sequence: CASIAGQGQPQHF.

This chain links TRBV2 with TRBJ2-1, with D tentatively TRBD1 (7 bases). Trimming stripped 7 bases from V and 5 bases from J, with 27 bases between. CDR1 and CDR2 from the germline V gene are SNHLY and FYNNEI. The CDR3 sequence is 18 residues long. In DNA form, the CDR3 reads TGTGCCAGCACTCCCCGGGACAGCTCGCCGGGAGCCCACAATGAGCAGTTCTTC. This sequence encodes CASTPRDSSPGAHNEQFF.

In this sample, this clone turned up a few times. The gene calls are TRBV3-1 (or the pseudogene TRBV3-2) and TRBJ2-7; 13 bases fit TRBD2. The CDR3 is 15 amino acids. CDR1 LGHDT and CDR2 YNNKEL come from the germline V gene (reference sequence). J gave up 6 bases and V 1 base, and 3 bases lay outside the gene matches. CDR3 in DNA: TGTGCCAGCAGCCAAGCCCGGACTAGCGGGAGCGAGCAGTACTTC. Translation gives CASSQARTSGSEQYF.

In nucleotides, the CDR3 is TGTGCCAGCAGCCCACCGACAGGGGACGGAGATACGCAGTATTTT. This codes for CASSPPTGDGDTQYF. The V and J genes are TRBV13 and TRBJ2-3; TRBD1 matches at 8 bases. Germline CDR1 is PRHDT and CDR2 is FYEKMQ (reference sequence). This CDR3 is 15 amino acids long. The V segment lost 5 bases and the J segment 5 bases; nucleotides outside the gene matches: 9.

The CDR3 loop is CASSSGGRETQYF. For the CDR3, the DNA is TGTGCCAGCAGCAGCGGGGGGCGAGAGACCCAGTACTTC. The chain uses TRBV11-2 and TRBJ2-5; TRBD2 matches at 9 bases. V shed 5 bases and J 4 bases; nucleotides not matched to a gene: 2. CDR1 is SGHAT, CDR2 FQNNGV, per germline. The CDR3 has 13 residues.

The chain joins TRBV6-5 to TRBJ1-1, with 8 bases lining up with TRBD1. V trimming: 8 bases; J trimming: 0 bases; junction bases outside the gene matches: 2. The CDR3 extends over 13 amino acids. From germline, CDR1 is MNHEY and CDR2 SVGAGI. CDR3 sequence reads: CASRGQVNTEAFF. For the CDR3, the DNA is TGTGCCAGCCGGGGACAGGTGAACACTGAAGCTTTCTTT.

V gene TRBV15 combines with J gene TRBJ1-1, with D unresolved. This CDR3 has 17 residues. Trimming shortened V by 5 bases and J by 0 bases, and 19 bases separated the two germline ends. CDR1 is LNHNV and CDR2 is YYDKDF in the germline V gene (reference sequence). The CDR3 region is CATSLTANTYMNTEAFF. Written as DNA, the CDR3 is TGTGCCACCAGCCTTACAGCCAATACCTACATGAACACTGAAGCTTTCTTT.

The chain has TRBV9 and TRBJ2-2; possible D gene TRBD2, 5 bases. Trimming cost V 0 bases and J 5 bases, with 11 bases left between them. Germline V gives CDR1 SGDLS, CDR2 YYNGEE. There are 15 residues in the CDR3. The CDR3, as DNA: TGTGCCAGCAGCGTAGCTACTACGGGGACCGGGGAGCTGTTTTTT. Protein product: CASSVATTGTGELFF. Filled out from reference TRBV9 and TRBJ2-2, the complete variable domain reads DSGVTQTPKHLITATGQRVTLRCSPRSGDLSVYWYQQSLDQGLQFLIQYYNGEERAKGNILERFSAQQFPDLHSELNLSSLELGDSALYFCASSVATTGTGELFFGEGSRLTVL.

The J gene is TRBJ1-1, the V gene TRBV2; D might be TRBD1 (6 bases). Germline V lookup: CDR1 SNHLY, CDR2 FYNNEI. V was cut by 2 bases and J by 5 bases, with 18 bases left in between. This CDR3 has 16 residues. CDR3 region: CASSELEGGRGTEAFF. The CDR3 DNA is TGTGCCAGCAGTGAACTGGAGGGAGGGAGGGGGACTGAAGCTTTCTTT.

The genes are TRBV7-2 and TRBJ1-1, with a possible D match to TRBD1 (6 bases). The CDR3 is 14 residues long. V lost 6 bases and J lost 1, with 12 bases in between. Germline V gives CDR1 SGHTA, CDR2 FQGNSA. In DNA, the CDR3 is TGTGCCAGCAGTTCCCGGGGACAGAACACTGAAGCTTTCTTT. This sequence encodes CASSSRGQNTEAFF.

This clone occurred once. This chain joins TRBV5-1 and TRBJ2-1; 13 nucleotides line up with TRBD2. The germline V gene encodes CDR1 SGHRS and CDR2 YFSETQ. The CDR3 spans 15 residues. The J segment lost 7 bases and the V segment lost 4 bases, leaving 5 bases of the junction unmatched. This chain's CDR3 is CASSPGLAGVNEQFF. CDR3 nucleotides: TGCGCCAGCAGCCCTGGACTAGCGGGAGTTAATGAGCAGTTCTTC.

The genes are TRBV19 and TRBJ2-1, with D possibly TRBD1 on 5 matching bases. Between the trimmed V and J ends, which lost 2 bases and 3 bases, there was a span of 8 bases. CDR1 and CDR2 (germline): LNHDA, SQIVND (reference sequence). This CDR3 is built from 14 residues. CDR3 sequence (DNA): TGTGCCAGTAGTATATCCGACAGCTACAATGAGCAGTTCTTC. Protein product: CASSISDSYNEQFF.

This chain joins TRBV24-1 and TRBJ2-1; 8 bases map to TRBD2. CDR1 is KGHDR, CDR2 SFDVKD, per germline. The junction had 2 bases not matched to a gene; V was cut back by 3 bases and J by 2 bases. This CDR3 contains 15 residues. CDR3 bases: TGTGCCACCAGTGATCCGGGACTAGCCTACAATGAGCAGTTCTTC. Protein sequence: CATSDPGLAYNEQFF.

This clone came up once. The V gene is TRBV7-3, the J gene TRBJ2-7; TRBD1 is a possible D gene (6 bases). The CDR3 consists of 14 residues. V shed 5 bases and J shed 0 bases, with 11 bases lying between them. Germline loops: CDR1 SGHTA, CDR2 FQGTGA. The CDR3 sequence: CASSLDSLSYEQYF. DNA for the CDR3: TGTGCCAGCAGCCTGGACAGCCTCTCCTACGAGCAGTACTTC.

The chain recombines TRBV10-3 with TRBJ1-2; tentatively, D is TRBD1 (5 bases). The V gene's germline CDR1 is ENHRY and CDR2 SYGVKD. V lost 2 bases to trimming and J lost 4 bases, with 11 bases between them. The CDR3 is 14 residues long. In DNA form, the CDR3 reads TGTGCCATCAGTGAGCAGGGCTCCGGCTATGGCTACACCTTC. Protein product: CAISEQGSGYGYTF.

The chain is built from TRBV18 and TRBJ2-5; 12 bases match TRBD2. The CDR3 is 14 residues long. Germline V gene lookup returns CDR1 KGHSH and CDR2 LQKENI. V lost 4 bases and J lost 4; bases outside the gene matches: 1. The CDR3 reads CASSLGLAGETQYF. In DNA form, the CDR3 reads TGTGCCAGCTCACTGGGACTAGCGGGAGAGACCCAGTACTTC.

The J gene is TRBJ2-2, the V gene TRBV7-9, with 13 bases aligning to TRBD2. The V gene end was trimmed by 7 bases and the J gene end by 7 bases; junction bases not matched to a gene: 9. The CDR3 runs to 16 residues. CDR1 is SEHNR and CDR2 is FQNEAQ in the germline V gene (reference sequence). The CDR3 nucleotides read TGTGCCAGCACCGAAGGGGGACTAGCGGGAATCGGGGAGCTGTTTTTT. It yields the protein CASTEGGLAGIGELFF.